This T cell receptor (beta chain) originates from a study of cytomegalovirus exposure and HLA in healthy donors. Study conclusions and caveats: Fewer N-insertions (relative to the roughly 660-donor mean) were reportedly seen in an Asian-associated ancestry cluster in a later analysis. Earlier analysis looked at TCR beta V segments, and most were productive about 87% or about 30% of the time. Association of a missense DCLRE1C variant with TCR beta V- and J-gene trimming was reported in a later analysis.

In regard to this clone: No antigen is known for it.

Trimming stripped 2 bases from V and 7 bases from J, with 12 bases between. Germline CDR1 and CDR2: SQVTM and ANQGSEA. This CDR3 region has 12 residues. Researchers ran the PCR with 60 Vbeta and 13 Jbeta primers. Some clones are missing from TCRdb's copy, which holds only in-frame ones; the method was immunoSEQ multiplex PCR. The profile covers roughly 150,000 clones, with roughly 87% appearing a single time and around 1.5% taken by the ten largest. The source material was PBMCs. The rearrangement uses TRBV29-1 and TRBJ2-7; D may be TRBD1 (6 bases). The origin of this receptor is a girl aged 5-17 years in good health and CMV-seropositive. CDR3: CSVETGRWEQYF. The DNA for the CDR3 is TGCAGCGTTGAAACAGGGCGGTGGGAGCAGTACTTC.